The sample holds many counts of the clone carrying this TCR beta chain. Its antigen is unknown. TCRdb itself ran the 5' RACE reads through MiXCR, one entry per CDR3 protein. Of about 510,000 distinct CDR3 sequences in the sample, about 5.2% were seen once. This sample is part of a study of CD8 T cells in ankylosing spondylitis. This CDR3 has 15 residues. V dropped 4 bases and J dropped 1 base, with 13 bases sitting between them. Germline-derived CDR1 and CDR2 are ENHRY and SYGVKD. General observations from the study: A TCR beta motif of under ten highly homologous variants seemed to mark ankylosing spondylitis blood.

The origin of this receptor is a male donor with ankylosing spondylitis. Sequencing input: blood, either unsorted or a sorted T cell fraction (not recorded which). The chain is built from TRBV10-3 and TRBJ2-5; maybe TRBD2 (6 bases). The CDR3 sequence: CAISVGIAVQETQYF. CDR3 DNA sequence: TGTGCCATCAGTGTGGGAATAGCGGTCCAAGAGACCCAGTACTTC.